This T cell receptor (beta chain) was identified in a study of early T cells in non-severe SARS-CoV-2 infection. Trimming at V came to 5 bases and at J to 6 bases, leaving 12 bases not matched to a gene. CDR1 is SEHNR and CDR2 is FQNEAQ in the germline V gene (reference sequence). The length of the CDR3 is 16 residues. MiXCR, applied by TCRdb to the 5' RACE reads, yields one record per CDR3 protein. The repertoire holds fewer than 80,000 distinct CDR3 sequences, with about 11% as singletons. This clonotype has ten or more counts. The chain links TRBV7-9 to TRBJ2-3; 9 bases are a match to TRBD2. This clonotype was sampled from an adult who was a healthcare worker with PCR-confirmed SARS-CoV-2 infection or an uninfected control (not recorded which). The sample consisted of whole blood, taken at baseline. The CDR3 is CASSEAGGGASDTQYF. The CDR3 nucleotides read TGTGCCAGCAGCGAGGCAGGCGGGGGGGCGTCGGATACGCAGTATTTT. Filled out from reference TRBV7-9 and TRBJ2-3, the complete variable domain reads DTGVSQNPRHKITKRGQNVTFRCDPISEHNRLYWYRQTLGQGPEFLTYFQNEAQLEKSRLLSDRFSAERPKGSFSTLEIQRTEQGDSAMYLCASSEAGGGASDTQYFGPGTRLTVL.